One and the same sample provided the 24 T cell receptor beta chains below, sequenced in a study of T-cell reconstitution after alpha-beta-depleted transplantation in children. It was with unique molecular identifiers that the TCRbeta library was prepared. One entry per CDR3 protein, called by TCRdb with MiXCR from the PCR reads. The table lists 550,000 to 600,000 distinct CDR3 sequences, 23% of them singletons, with roughly 15% in the top ten. The sample in question was PBMCs, mostly from graft donor cells, obtained 360 days after TCRalphabeta/CD19-depleted stem cell transplant. These receptors were obtained from a boy in the first two years of life who had a stem cell transplant for acute myeloid leukemia, so the T cells may come from the graft donor.

The V call is TRBV5-1, the J call TRBJ2-2, with no clear D. V was shortened by 6 bases and J by 4 bases, with 13 bases between the two germline ends. CDR1 SGHRS and CDR2 YFSETQ come from the germline V gene. The CDR3 extends over 14 amino acids. CDR3 coding DNA: TGCGCCAGCAACATAAGAGACCTCACCGGGGAGCTGTTTTTT. It specifies CASNIRDLTGELFF.

This clonotype was seen at least ten times. V is TRBV25-1 and J is TRBJ2-7; the match to TRBD1 covers 9 bases. The CDR3 consists of 14 residues. With V trimmed by 4 bases and J by 3 bases, 4 bases remained unmatched. Germline V gene data show CDR1 as MGHDK and CDR2 as SYGVNS. CDR3 sequence reads: CASSVGQGLYEQYF. The CDR3 nucleotides read TGTGCCAGCAGTGTTGGACAGGGGCTCTACGAGCAGTACTTC.

Many counts were recorded for this clonotype. This chain connects TRBV12-3 or TRBV12-4 to TRBJ1-3, with D hard to call. Trimming shortened V by 3 bases and J by 2 bases, and 8 bases separated the two germline ends. The CDR3 is 14 residues long. The CDR3 region is CASSFGVAGNTIYF. The CDR3 region has the DNA TGTGCCAGCAGTTTTGGGGTCGCTGGAAACACCATATATTTT.

The rearrangement links TRBV28 to TRBJ2-1; tentatively, D is TRBD2 (6 bases). Germline V gene lookup returns CDR1 MDHEN and CDR2 SYDVKM. Trimming pared 6 bases from V and 2 bases from J, leaving 14 bases between. The CDR3 is made up of 15 amino acids. The CDR3 sequence: CASSLSSDTYNEQFF. CDR3 sequence (DNA): TGTGCCAGCAGCCTTTCTAGCGACACCTACAATGAGCAGTTCTTC.

The chain couples TRBV11-3 to TRBJ2-5, with 9 positions matching TRBD2. The J segment lost 8 bases and the V segment lost 4 bases, leaving 11 bases of the junction unmatched. Germline CDR1 and CDR2: SGHNT and YENEEA. The CDR3 has 15 residues. DNA of the CDR3: TGTGCCAGCAGCTCGAGACTAGCGGCCAGCGGTACCCAGTACTTC. It yields the protein CASSSRLAASGTQYF.

This clonotype showed up many times. The V and J genes are TRBV6-5 and TRBJ2-2; TRBD1 matches at 7 bases. Germline assignment: CDR1 MNHEY and CDR2 SVGAGI. The trim removed 5 bases at V and 4 bases at J, leaving 7 bases unmatched. This CDR3 has 15 residues. The CDR3 loop reads CASSIEGAFTGELFF. Written as DNA, the CDR3 is TGTGCCAGCAGTATTGAGGGGGCGTTCACCGGGGAGCTGTTTTTT.

This clonotype was seen a handful of times. V usage is TRBV5-5 and J usage is TRBJ2-5; no clear D. Looked up from germline, CDR1 is SGHKS and CDR2 is YYEKEE (reference sequence). The CDR3 is 14 residues long. Trimming left V 0 bases short and J 8 bases short, with 14 bases between. The CDR3 protein is CASSLDFLLGTQYF. The CDR3 bases are TGTGCCAGCAGCTTGGATTTCCTTTTGGGTACCCAGTACTTC.

The rearrangement uses TRBV20-1 and TRBJ1-3, with TRBD1 matching over 8 bases. Trimming removed 6 bases from V and 2 bases from J; junction bases left unmatched: 6. This CDR3 contains 14 residues. The V gene's germline CDR1 is DFQATT and CDR2 SNEGSKA (reference sequence). The CDR3 nucleotides are TGCAGTGCAAGACAGGGGAACACTGGAAACACCATATATTTT. This sequence encodes CSARQGNTGNTIYF.

This clonotype was observed a few times. This chain uses TRBV7-2 with TRBJ2-5; D is unclear. This CDR3 spans 14 amino acids. The germline V and J ends were trimmed by 5 bases and 7 bases, with 17 bases remaining between them. Germline loops: CDR1 SGHTA, CDR2 FQGNSA. CDR3 residues: CASSIIFGEGTQYF. CDR3 DNA sequence: TGTGCCAGCAGCATTATCTTTGGGGAAGGGACCCAGTACTTC.

Many counts were recorded for this clonotype. The J gene is TRBJ2-3, the V gene TRBV27; D not certain. V was trimmed by 4 bases and J by 9 bases, leaving 11 bases between them. Germline-derived CDR1 and CDR2 are MNHEY and SMNVEV (reference sequence). There are 12 residues in the CDR3. CDR3: CASSSNTYTQYF. For the CDR3, the DNA is TGTGCCAGCAGTTCAAACACGTACACGCAGTATTTT.

The chain combines TRBV20-1 with TRBJ2-7, with 9 bases matching TRBD1. The CDR3 spans 13 residues. The V gene end was trimmed by 7 bases and the J gene end by 7 bases; junction bases not matched to a gene: 11. Germline CDR1 is DFQATT and CDR2 is SNEGSKA (reference sequence). The DNA for the CDR3 is TGCAGTGTCGGGGACAGGGATTTGCGAGAGCAGTACTTC. This encodes CSVGDRDLREQYF.

This clonotype was counted only a few times. This rearrangement joins TRBV13 to TRBJ2-7; a weak D match, TRBD1 (6 bases). This CDR3 is 15 amino acids long. Trimming took off 0 bases at V and 5 bases at J, with 14 bases between the two ends. Germline assignment: CDR1 PRHDT and CDR2 FYEKMQ (reference sequence). The CDR3 region is CASSLGMRQDHEQYF. CDR3 in DNA: TGTGCCAGCAGCTTAGGCATGAGACAGGACCACGAGCAGTACTTC.

This clonotype has at least ten counts. Its ends do not fully match the called genes, so a read error is possible. The chain is built from TRBV28 and TRBJ2-3; the match to TRBD1 covers 9 bases. This CDR3 contains 16 residues. Germline V gene sequence: CDR1 MDHEN, CDR2 SYDVKM. CDR3 nucleotide sequence: TGTGCCAGCAGTTTATATGGGGGACAGGGCACAAATACGCAGTATTTT. The encoded protein is CASSLYGGQGTNTQYF.

This clonotype was seen at least ten times. The CDR3 region is CASRKGNGANVLTF. The CDR3 nucleotides read TGCGCCAGCAGAAAAGGGAACGGGGCCAACGTCCTGACTTTC. The J gene is TRBJ2-6, the V gene TRBV5-1; no clear D gene. Germline V CDR1 and CDR2: SGHRS, YFSETQ. V lost 5 bases and J lost 4, with 10 bases in between. This CDR3 has 14 amino acids.

V is TRBV6-1 and J is TRBJ2-4; perhaps TRBD1 as D (5 bases). The CDR3 runs to 20 residues. Germline CDR1 MNHNS, CDR2 SASEGT. V lost 0 bases and J lost 0, with 21 bases in between. The CDR3, as DNA: TGTGCCAGCAGTGAAGCAGGGGCCCGACGCTCTTCCCTAGCCAAAAACATTCAGTACTTC. Amino acids: CASSEAGARRSSLAKNIQYF.

This clonotype was counted many times. The chain uses TRBV29-1 and TRBJ2-1, with a weak D call TRBD2 (5 bases). Trimming took 4 bases from V and 0 from J, leaving 19 bases between them. Germline loops: CDR1 SQVTM, CDR2 ANQGSEA. The CDR3 is made up of 17 amino acids. The CDR3 coding sequence is TGCAGCGTTGTCGCAGTTGAGGGTCTCAGCTCCTACAATGAGCAGTTCTTC. As protein: CSVVAVEGLSSYNEQFF.

The chain has TRBV29-1 and TRBJ2-2; a weak D match, TRBD2 (5 bases). The CDR3 runs 11 residues. Trimming took off 4 bases at V and 7 bases at J, with 7 bases between the two ends. CDR1 SQVTM and CDR2 ANQGSEA come from the germline V gene. The CDR3 DNA sequence: TGCAGCGTTGCCGGGAACGGGGAGCTGTTTTTT. Translating gives CSVAGNGELFF.

The chain links TRBV28 to TRBJ1-1; TRBD1 might be the D (6 bases). From germline, CDR1 is MDHEN and CDR2 SYDVKM. With 6 bases removed from V and 7 bases from J, the gap between germline ends came to 15 bases. This CDR3 comprises 13 residues. The CDR3 sequence is CASSHPHRVEAFF. The CDR3 DNA follows: TGTGCCAGCAGCCACCCCCACAGGGTTGAAGCTTTCTTT. Based on the CDR3 plus reference TRBV28 and TRBJ1-1, the full variable domain is DVKVTQSSRYLVKRTGEKVFLECVQDMDHENMFWYRQDPGLGLRLIYFSYDVKMKEKGDIPEGYSVSREKKERFSLILESASTNQTSMYLCASSHPHRVEAFFGQGTRLTVV.

The table lists this clonotype with many counts. The V and J genes are TRBV29-1 and TRBJ1-2; 9 positions agree with TRBD1. From germline, CDR1 is SQVTM and CDR2 ANQGSEA. After removal of 2 bases from V and 4 bases from J, the junction contained 11 bases not matched to a gene. CDR3 size: 16 residues. CDR3 region: CSVERVPTGGSYGYTF. The CDR3, as DNA: TGCAGCGTTGAAAGGGTCCCGACAGGGGGTAGCTATGGCTACACCTTC.

In this sample, this clonotype turned up a few times. V usage is TRBV4-3 and J usage is TRBJ1-5, with 8 bases fitting TRBD1. Germline V gene data show CDR1 as LGHNA and CDR2 as YSLEER. This CDR3 contains 17 residues. Losses at the gene ends were 1 base for V and 4 bases for J; bases not matched to a gene: 9. The CDR3 region has the DNA TGCGCCAGCAGCCAAGTCCACGACAGGGGTGGAAATCAGCCCCAGCATTTT. As protein: CASSQVHDRGGNQPQHF.

CDR3 protein: CASSSPGQPEKLFF. The CDR3 coding sequence is TGTGCCAGCAGTTCGCCGGGACAGCCCGAAAAACTGTTTTTT. The V call is TRBV27, the J call TRBJ1-4, with 7 bases that match TRBD1. CDR1 and CDR2 (germline): MNHEY, SMNVEV (reference sequence). The V and J ends lost 4 bases and 8 bases, in that order; junction bases with no gene match: 7. The CDR3 consists of 14 residues.

This clonotype was picked up a small number of times. The rearrangement links TRBV12-3 or TRBV12-4 to TRBJ1-1; D might be TRBD1 (5 bases). This CDR3 has 11 residues. Trimming took off 10 bases at V and 5 bases at J, with 11 bases between the two ends. The CDR3 sequence is CATLGVTEAFF. The CDR3 DNA sequence: TGTGCCACCTTAGGGGTAACTGAAGCTTTCTTT.

This clonotype has only a few counts. V and J are TRBV6-1 and TRBJ1-1; 7 bases map to TRBD1. The ends lost 6 bases at V and 11 bases at J; junction bases unmatched: 12. The germline CDR1 and CDR2 sequences are MNHNS and SASEGT. CDR3 length equals 13 residues. The CDR3 DNA sequence: TGTGCCAGCAGCTCAGGGGGGGGAAAGGGGGCTTTCTTT. It encodes CASSSGGGKGAFF.

The chain uses TRBV12-3 or TRBV12-4 and TRBJ2-6; unclear D gene. The CDR3 is made up of 15 amino acids. Trimming stripped 4 bases from V and 4 bases from J, with 11 bases between. In nucleotides, the CDR3 is TGTGCCAGCAGTTCCCCTAAGGCAGGGGCCAACGTCCTGACTTTC. Amino acid sequence: CASSSPKAGANVLTF.